The 24 T cell receptor beta chains below were found in one sample sequenced in a study of ipilimumab plus nivolumab after autologous stem cell transplantation. Only in-frame clones appear in the TCRdb table, and some are missing; sequencing was by immunoSEQ multiplex PCR. The repertoire includes some 24,000 clones, approximately 86% of them detected once, and approximately 5.2% sits in the top ten. Sequencing was performed on PBMCs, taken in a trial of ipilimumab plus nivolumab as post-transplant consolidation. The receptors were gathered from a male donor with diffuse large B-cell lymphoma.

The rearrangement uses TRBV29-1 and TRBJ1-2, with 8 bases lining up with TRBD1. Per the germline V gene, CDR1 is SQVTM and CDR2 is ANQGSEA. J was trimmed by 8 bases and V by 7 bases; bases with no gene match: 9. The CDR3 spans 12 residues. CDR3 sequence (DNA): TGCAGCGCAAAACTCCGGGACAGGGGCTACACCTTC. Translated: CSAKLRDRGYTF.

J is TRBJ2-6 and V is TRBV6-1; D gene ambiguous. Trimming left V 3 bases short and J 1 base short, with 7 bases between. The germline V gene has CDR1 MNHNS and CDR2 SASEGT. The CDR3 length is 15 residues. The CDR3 here is CASSDRRSGANVLTF. CDR3 coding DNA: TGTGCCAGCAGTGATAGACGATCTGGGGCCAACGTCCTGACTTTC.

V and J are TRBV2 and TRBJ2-1; the match to TRBD2 covers 9 bases. There are 15 residues in the CDR3. The germline V gene has CDR1 SNHLY and CDR2 FYNNEI. V trimming: 5 bases; J trimming: 7 bases; junction bases outside the gene matches: 9. CDR3 protein: CASSTASGTGNEQFF. DNA for the CDR3: TGTGCCAGCAGTACGGCTAGCGGGACGGGGAATGAGCAGTTCTTC.

V is TRBV4-2 and J is TRBJ1-6; no clear D. Between the trimmed V and J ends, which lost 0 bases and 6 bases, there was a span of 12 bases. The CDR3 is made up of 16 amino acids. In germline, CDR1 is LGHNA, CDR2 YNFKEQ. Here the CDR3 reads CASSQDADPRNSPLHF. CDR3 nucleotide sequence: TGTGCCAGCAGCCAAGATGCTGACCCCCGTAATTCACCCCTCCACTTT.

This clone is termed medium-sized. The rearrangement joins TRBV30 to TRBJ1-1, with D unresolved. Per the germline V gene, CDR1 is GTSNPN and CDR2 is SVGIG (reference sequence). Trimming shortened V by 3 bases and J by 2 bases, and 10 bases separated the two germline ends. The length of the CDR3 is 13 residues. CDR3 loop: CAWSPWANTEAFF. The DNA of the CDR3 is TGTGCCTGGAGCCCTTGGGCCAACACTGAAGCTTTCTTT.

The genes are TRBV12-2 and TRBJ2-5; whether TRBD1, the table's D call, matches the DNA was not checked. TRBV12-2 is marked as a pseudogene. The CDR3 extends over 17 amino acids. The CDR3 DNA is TGTGCAAGTCGCCTACTCCCAGAGGTCAGGGCTCAAGAGACCCAGTACTTC. Its translation is CASRLLPEVRAQETQYF.

The genes are TRBV14 and TRBJ1-2; no definite D call. Trimming shortened V by 1 base and J by 4 bases, and 10 bases separated the two germline ends. The CDR3 contains 14 residues. Germline values: CDR1 SGHDN, CDR2 FVKESK. The CDR3 region has the DNA TGTGCCAGCAGCCAAGTAGACGACACCTATGGCTACACCTTC. This codes for CASSQVDDTYGYTF.

This clone appeared a single time. V is TRBV10-2 and J is TRBJ2-7; TRBD1 matches at 9 bases. The germline CDR1 and CDR2 sequences are WSHSY and SAAADI. This CDR3 has 14 amino acids. V shed 4 bases, J shed 6 bases, and the junction held 7 bases outside the gene matches. The CDR3 is CASSGTGGKGEQYF. CDR3 DNA sequence: TGCGCCAGCAGTGGAACAGGGGGCAAGGGCGAGCAGTACTTC.

This rearrangement joins TRBV2 to TRBJ2-5; 7 nucleotides match TRBD2. Germline lookup yields CDR1 SNHLY and CDR2 FYNNEI. V lost 5 bases to trimming and J lost 2 bases; unmatched junction nucleotides: 2. This CDR3 comprises 13 residues. Here the CDR3 DNA reads TGTGCCAGCAGTAGCGGGATGCAAGAGACCCAGTACTTC. It encodes CASSSGMQETQYF.

The gene calls are TRBV2 and TRBJ1-6, with a weak D call TRBD1 (5 bases). The germline V and J ends were trimmed by 6 bases and 4 bases, with 13 bases remaining between them. The germline gives CDR1 SNHLY, CDR2 FYNNEI. The CDR3 sequence is 15 residues long. The CDR3 DNA follows: TGTGCCAGCAGCGCAGGACAACCTTATAATTCACCCCTCCACTTT. Its translation is CASSAGQPYNSPLHF.

The chain uses TRBV21-1 and TRBJ1-1. TRBV21-1 is deemed a pseudogene. This CDR3 comprises 15 residues. The CDR3 sequence is CASDGVRVMNTEAFF. The CDR3 coding sequence is TGTGCCAGCGACGGGGTACGGGTCATGAACACTGAAGCTTTCTTT.

CDR3 nucleotides: TGTGCCAGCAGCCAAGCAAGGGGCTATGGCTACACCTTC. It specifies CASSQARGYGYTF. The chain recombines TRBV14 with TRBJ1-2, with a tentative D call TRBD1 (5 bases). Germline CDR1 reads SGHDN; CDR2 reads FVKESK. V lost 1 base to trimming and J lost 4 bases, with 7 bases between them. This CDR3 region has 13 residues.

V gene TRBV5-6 combines with J gene TRBJ2-2; 11 bases fit TRBD2. The CDR3 is made up of 15 amino acids. CDR1 SGHDT and CDR2 YYEEEE come from the germline V gene. J was trimmed by 7 bases and V by 5 bases; bases with no gene match: 7. Here the CDR3 DNA reads TGTGCCAGCAGGGTTAGCGGGGGGGCCGTCGGGGAGCTGTTTTTT. Its translation is CASRVSGGAVGELFF.

The V and J genes are TRBV6-1 and TRBJ1-1, with D possibly TRBD1 on 6 matching bases. The V end was cut by 2 bases, the J end by 10 bases, with 11 bases between. The CDR3 loop spans 12 amino acids. The germline CDR1 and CDR2 sequences are MNHNS and SASEGT. CDR3 amino acids: CASSEYPGAAFF. CDR3 bases: TGTGCCAGCAGTGAATACCCAGGGGCAGCTTTCTTT.

The CDR3 region is CASSEGAVAAGSYEQYF. The CDR3 nucleotides read TGTGCCAGCAGCGAAGGGGCAGTGGCCGCAGGGAGCTACGAGCAGTACTTC. The chain recombines TRBV5-4 with TRBJ2-7; perhaps D is TRBD1 or TRBD2 (5 bases each). Germline V gives CDR1 SGHNT, CDR2 YYREEE (reference sequence). The V gene lost 4 bases and the J gene lost 3 bases, with 23 bases spanning the gap. The length of the CDR3 is 17 residues.

V usage is TRBV10-3 and J usage is TRBJ1-1, with 7 bases fitting TRBD1. V trimming: 9 bases; J trimming: 1 base; junction bases outside the gene matches: 2. CDR3 length equals 12 residues. Germline V gives CDR1 ENHRY, CDR2 SYGVKD. Here the CDR3 DNA reads TGTGCCATTGGGGACAGGAACACTGAAGCTTTCTTT. It specifies CAIGDRNTEAFF.

V usage is TRBV5-4 and J usage is TRBJ1-1; D possibly corresponds to TRBD1 (6 bases). From germline, CDR1 is SGHNT and CDR2 YYREEE (reference sequence). V lost 3 bases, J lost 2 bases, and 14 bases lay in between. The CDR3 contains 15 residues. The CDR3 loop reads CASSSRGGANTEAFF. The DNA of the CDR3 is TGTGCCAGCAGCTCTCGGGGGGGGGCAAACACTGAAGCTTTCTTT.

The chain joins TRBV7-2 to TRBJ2-3, with 11 bases matching TRBD2. CDR1 and CDR2 (germline): SGHTA, FQGNSA. The CDR3 is 14 amino acids. J was trimmed by 4 bases and V by 3 bases; bases with no gene match: 0. The CDR3 spells CASSFSGGADTQYF. Written as DNA, the CDR3 is TGTGCCAGCAGCTTTAGCGGGGGGGCAGATACGCAGTATTTT. The full variable domain, completed using reference TRBV7-2 and TRBJ2-3, is GAGVSQSPSNKVTEKGKDVELRCDPISGHTALYWYRQSLGQGLEFLIYFQGNSAPDKSGLPSDRFSAERTGGSVSTLTIQRTQQEDSAVYLCASSFSGGADTQYFGPGTRLTVL.

The chain is built from TRBV7-9 and TRBJ2-1; 8 bases match TRBD1. With V trimmed by 7 bases and J by 6 bases, 14 bases remained unmatched. The length of the CDR3 is 16 residues. Germline CDR1 and CDR2: SEHNR and FQNEAQ (reference sequence). The DNA of the CDR3 is TGTGCCAGCAAACACGGAGGGGCAGGGGGCTTCAATGAGCAGTTCTTC. This translates into CASKHGGAGGFNEQFF.

The chain links TRBV18 to TRBJ2-1; no clear D. Germline CDR1 is KGHSH and CDR2 is LQKENI. V was trimmed by 4 bases and J by 10 bases, leaving 14 bases between them. The CDR3 covers 13 residues. CDR3 in amino acids: CASSLGREREQFF. CDR3 nucleotide sequence: TGTGCCAGCTCACTAGGCCGTGAGAGGGAGCAGTTCTTC.

The J gene is TRBJ2-1, the V gene TRBV11-3; 12 bases are shared with TRBD2. The germline gives CDR1 SGHNT, CDR2 YENEEA. The CDR3 spans 18 residues. With 2 bases clipped from V and 5 bases from J, the junction kept 10 bases outside the gene matches. The chain's CDR3 is CASSLFGPTSGGNNEQFF. The CDR3 bases are TGTGCCAGCAGCTTATTTGGCCCTACTAGCGGGGGGAACAATGAGCAGTTCTTC.

V usage is TRBV7-2 and J usage is TRBJ2-3; D is perhaps TRBD2 (6 bases). Deletions cut 5 bases from V and 6 bases from J, with 12 bases between. The CDR3 is 13 residues long. Germline CDR1 and CDR2: SGHTA and FQGNSA. The chain's CDR3 is CASSGGGLDTQYF. The CDR3 DNA sequence: TGTGCCAGCAGCGGTGGGGGGTTGGATACGCAGTATTTT.

The chain uses TRBV2 and TRBJ1-2; no clear D. V was cut by 6 bases and J by 0 bases, with 8 bases left in between. The CDR3 sequence is 13 residues long. CDR1 and CDR2 (germline): SNHLY, FYNNEI. The chain's CDR3 is CASRPDSNYGYTF. In DNA form, the CDR3 reads TGTGCCAGCAGGCCGGATTCTAACTATGGCTACACCTTC.

This clone was seen once. Other DNA sequences in the sample encode the same CDR3. The chain links TRBV6-6 to TRBJ1-1; D not resolved. Per the germline V gene, CDR1 is MNHNY and CDR2 is SVGAGI (reference sequence). V was pared by 5 bases and J by 5 bases, with 9 bases between. The CDR3 consists of 12 residues. CDR3 loop: CASSLGETEAFF. In DNA, the CDR3 is TGTGCCAGCAGTCTTGGGGAGACTGAAGCTTTCTTT.